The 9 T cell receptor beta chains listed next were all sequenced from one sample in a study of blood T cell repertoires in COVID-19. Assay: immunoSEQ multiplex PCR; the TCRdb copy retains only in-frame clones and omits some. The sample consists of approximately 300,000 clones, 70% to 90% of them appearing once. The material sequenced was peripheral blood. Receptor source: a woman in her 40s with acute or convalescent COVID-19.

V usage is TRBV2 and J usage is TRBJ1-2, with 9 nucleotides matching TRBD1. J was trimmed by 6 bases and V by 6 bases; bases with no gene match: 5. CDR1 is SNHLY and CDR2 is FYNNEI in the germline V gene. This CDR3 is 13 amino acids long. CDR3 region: CASSGTGNDGYTF. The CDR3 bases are TGTGCCAGCAGCGGGACAGGGAATGATGGCTACACCTTC.

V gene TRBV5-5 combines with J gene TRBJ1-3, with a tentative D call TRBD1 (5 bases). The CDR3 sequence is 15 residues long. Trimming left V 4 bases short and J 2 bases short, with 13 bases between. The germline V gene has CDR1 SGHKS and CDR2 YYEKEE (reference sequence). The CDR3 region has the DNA TGTGCCAGCAGCGAAGACCCGGGGGCTGGAAACACCATATATTTT. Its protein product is CASSEDPGAGNTIYF.

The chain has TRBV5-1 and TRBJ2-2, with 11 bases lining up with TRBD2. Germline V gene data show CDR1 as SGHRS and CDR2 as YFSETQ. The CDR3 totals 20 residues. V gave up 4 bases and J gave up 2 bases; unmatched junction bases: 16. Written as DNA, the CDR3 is TGCGCCAGCAGCCCACCGCCTTTAGCGGGGGGGACCTTCAACACCGGGGAGCTGTTTTTT. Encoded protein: CASSPPPLAGGTFNTGELFF.

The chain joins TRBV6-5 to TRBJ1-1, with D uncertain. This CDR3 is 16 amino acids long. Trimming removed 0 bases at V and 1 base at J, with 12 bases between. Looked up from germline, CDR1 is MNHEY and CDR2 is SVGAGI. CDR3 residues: CASSYSRYDSNTEAFF. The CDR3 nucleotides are TGTGCCAGCAGTTACTCGAGGTACGATTCGAACACTGAAGCTTTCTTT.

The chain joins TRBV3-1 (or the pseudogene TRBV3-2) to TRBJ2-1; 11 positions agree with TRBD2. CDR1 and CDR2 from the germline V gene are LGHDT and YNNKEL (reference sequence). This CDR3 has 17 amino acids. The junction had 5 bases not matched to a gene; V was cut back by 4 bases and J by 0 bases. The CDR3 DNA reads TGTGCCAGCAGCCCCCCACTAGCGGGGGCCTCCTACAATGAGCAGTTCTTC. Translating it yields CASSPPLAGASYNEQFF.

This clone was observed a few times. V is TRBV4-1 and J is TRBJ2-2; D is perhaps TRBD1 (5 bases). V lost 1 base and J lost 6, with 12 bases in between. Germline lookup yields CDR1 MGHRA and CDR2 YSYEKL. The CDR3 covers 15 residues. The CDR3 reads CASSQGDSLSGELFF. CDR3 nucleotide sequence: TGCGCCAGCAGCCAAGGCGACAGTCTATCCGGGGAGCTGTTTTTT.

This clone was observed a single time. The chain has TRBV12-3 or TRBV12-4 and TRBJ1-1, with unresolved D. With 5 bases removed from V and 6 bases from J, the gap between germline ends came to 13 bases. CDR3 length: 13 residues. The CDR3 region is CASSPLQYSEAFF. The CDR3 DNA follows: TGTGCCAGCAGTCCCCTACAGTATTCTGAAGCTTTCTTT.

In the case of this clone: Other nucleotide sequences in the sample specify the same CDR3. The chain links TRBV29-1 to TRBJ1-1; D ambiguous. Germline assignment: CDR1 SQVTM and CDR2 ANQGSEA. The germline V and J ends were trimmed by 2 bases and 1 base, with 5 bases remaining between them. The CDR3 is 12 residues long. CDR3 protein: CSVEPGNTEAFF. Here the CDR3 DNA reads TGCAGCGTTGAACCGGGGAACACTGAAGCTTTCTTT. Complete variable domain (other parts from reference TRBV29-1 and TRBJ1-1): SAVISQKPSRDICQRGTSLTIQCQVDSQVTMMFWYRQQPGQSLTLIATANQGSEATYESGFVIDKFPISRPNLTFSTLTVSNMSPEDSSIYLCSVEPGNTEAFFGQGTRLTVV.

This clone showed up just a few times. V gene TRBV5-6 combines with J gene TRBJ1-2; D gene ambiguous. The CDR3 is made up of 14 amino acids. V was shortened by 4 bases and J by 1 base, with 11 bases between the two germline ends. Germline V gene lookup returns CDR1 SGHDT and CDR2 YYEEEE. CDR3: CASSRGDINYGYTF. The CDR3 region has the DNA TGTGCCAGCAGCCGGGGTGACATTAACTATGGCTACACCTTC.